These 9 T cell receptor beta chains were sequenced from one sample in a study of cytomegalovirus exposure and HLA in healthy donors. PCR primers comprised 60 Vbeta and 13 Jbeta primers. Measured with immunoSEQ multiplex PCR; TCRdb has only the in-frame clones, and not every one. The sample carries 120,000 or so clones, around 84% recorded once. The sample was PBMCs. Receptor source: a woman aged 40 to 50 in good health and CMV-seronegative.

The chain carries TRBV21-1 and TRBJ2-1; the tabulated D call, TRBD1, remains unverified against the DNA. TRBV21-1 is an annotated pseudogene. The CDR3 totals 15 residues. CDR3 amino acids: CASGTRQGAGNEQFF. The CDR3 DNA reads as TGTGCCAGCGGTACGCGACAGGGGGCAGGGAATGAGCAGTTCTTC.

The chain carries TRBV19 and TRBJ2-1; 13 bases align to TRBD2. The CDR3 spans 15 residues. The ends lost 9 bases at V and 9 bases at J; junction bases unmatched: 11. CDR1 is LNHDA, CDR2 SQIVND, per germline (reference sequence). The CDR3 bases are TGTGCCAGCCTGAGACTAGCGGGAGGTCAGGGTGAGCAGTTCTTC. It specifies CASLRLAGGQGEQFF.

This clone was recorded once. At one boundary the junction diverges from the germline segment, which might be a read error. The chain combines TRBV28 with TRBJ1-1; perhaps TRBD1 as D (5 bases). The CDR3 contains 13 residues. Germline CDR1 reads MDHEN; CDR2 reads SYDVKM. The CDR3: CASGGGGNTEVFF. Written as DNA, the CDR3 is TGTGCCAGCGGGGGGGGAGGGAACACTGAAGTTTTCTTT.

The CDR3 is CASSQDRTSGRTDTQYF. CDR3 coding DNA: TGCGCCAGCAGCCAAGATCGCACTAGCGGGAGAACAGATACGCAGTATTTT. The J gene is TRBJ2-3, the V gene TRBV4-3; TRBD2 aligns across 11 bases. The CDR3 length is 17 residues. Germline CDR1 reads LGHNA; CDR2 reads YSLEER. J lost 3 bases, V lost 0 bases, and 5 bases had no gene match.

J is TRBJ1-1 and V is TRBV6-1, with D unresolved. CDR1 and CDR2 from the germline V gene are MNHNS and SASEGT. CDR3 length: 12 residues. Trimming cost V 7 bases and J 1 base, with 7 bases left between them. The CDR3 nucleotides read TGTGCCAGCATCCGACAGAACACTGAAGCTTTCTTT. It is translated as CASIRQNTEAFF.

The rearrangement uses TRBV10-2 and TRBJ1-1, with D uncertain. Germline lookup yields CDR1 WSHSY and CDR2 SAAADI. Trimming left V 4 bases short and J 5 bases short, with 11 bases between. The CDR3 contains 13 residues. The CDR3 loop is CASSVTRETEAFF. Written as DNA, the CDR3 is TGCGCCAGCAGTGTTACCCGGGAGACTGAAGCTTTCTTT.

This clone was picked up one time. V and J are TRBV27 and TRBJ2-7; D is possibly TRBD2 (5 bases). Germline loops: CDR1 MNHEY, CDR2 SMNVEV (reference sequence). With 11 bases removed from V and 2 bases from J, the gap between germline ends came to 19 bases. The CDR3 sequence is 14 residues long. CDR3 sequence reads: CASHRGMDAYEQYF. Written as DNA, the CDR3 is TGTGCCTCTCACCGGGGAATGGACGCCTACGAGCAGTACTTC.

The rearrangement links TRBV9 to TRBJ2-2; TRBD1 might be the D (5 bases). Germline CDR1 SGDLS, CDR2 YYNGEE. The CDR3 has 16 amino acids. The germline V and J ends were trimmed by 2 bases and 1 base, with 12 bases remaining between them. The CDR3 region is CASSVDSTGNTGELFF. The CDR3 region has the DNA TGTGCCAGCAGCGTCGACTCCACAGGGAACACCGGGGAGCTGTTTTTT. The complete variable domain, with remaining parts taken from reference TRBV9 and TRBJ2-2, reads DSGVTQTPKHLITATGQRVTLRCSPRSGDLSVYWYQQSLDQGLQFLIQYYNGEERAKGNILERFSAQQFPDLHSELNLSSLELGDSALYFCASSVDSTGNTGELFFGEGSRLTVL.

The chain employs TRBV13 and TRBJ2-1; TRBD2 matches at 9 bases. This CDR3 is 17 amino acids long. CDR1 and CDR2 from the germline V gene are PRHDT and FYEKMQ (reference sequence). After removal of 5 bases from V and 5 bases from J, the junction contained 13 bases not matched to a gene. CDR3 DNA: TGTGCCAGCAGCACGAAACGCCGGCTAGCGGGACACAATGAGCAGTTCTTC. Encoded protein: CASSTKRRLAGHNEQFF.